This T cell receptor beta chain came from a study of T cell repertoires in cytomegalovirus infection. Background on the study: TCR beta signatures that were public indicated CMV infection and matching HLA type.

CDR3 length equals 15 residues. V was shortened by 4 bases and J by 2 bases, with 12 bases between the two germline ends. Germline V gene sequence: CDR1 SGHTA, CDR2 FQGNSA. By its share, this clonotype is medium-sized (0.01 to 0.1%). Its target is unknown. TCRdb re-called the reads through MiXCR, storing one row per CDR3 protein. The sample includes 900,000 to 950,000 distinct CDR3 sequences, roughly 30% of them seen just once. The clonotype was recovered from a human donor in good health (CMV status not recorded). Some clones in this sample may be carry-over from other donors' samples. The sequences come from cultured CD8+ T cells from PBMCs, collected from culture after CMV antigen stimulation. The chain joins TRBV7-2 to TRBJ2-1; D gene uncertain. CDR3 protein: CASSSRPAAYNEQFF. The CDR3 region has the DNA TGTGCCAGCAGCTCCCGACCGGCCGCCTACAATGAGCAGTTCTTC.